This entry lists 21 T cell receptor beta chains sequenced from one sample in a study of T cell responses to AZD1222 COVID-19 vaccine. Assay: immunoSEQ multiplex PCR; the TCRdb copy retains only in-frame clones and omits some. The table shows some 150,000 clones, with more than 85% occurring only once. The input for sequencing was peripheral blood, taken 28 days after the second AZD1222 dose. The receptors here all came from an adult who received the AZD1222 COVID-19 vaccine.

CDR3 protein: CASSIDRRGYGYTF. The CDR3 DNA follows: TGTGCCAGTAGTATAGATCGGCGGGGCTATGGCTACACCTTC. This chain connects TRBV19 to TRBJ1-2; D is unresolved. Germline V gene sequence: CDR1 LNHDA, CDR2 SQIVND (reference sequence). The CDR3 consists of 14 residues. The V and J ends lost 0 bases and 4 bases respectively, with 9 bases between them.

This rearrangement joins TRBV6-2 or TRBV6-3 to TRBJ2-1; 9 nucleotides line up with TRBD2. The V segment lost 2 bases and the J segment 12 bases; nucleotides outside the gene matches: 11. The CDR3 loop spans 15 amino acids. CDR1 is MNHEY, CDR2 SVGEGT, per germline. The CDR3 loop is CASSYGSSGAQGQFF. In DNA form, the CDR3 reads TGTGCCAGCAGTTACGGGTCTAGCGGGGCCCAAGGGCAGTTCTTC.

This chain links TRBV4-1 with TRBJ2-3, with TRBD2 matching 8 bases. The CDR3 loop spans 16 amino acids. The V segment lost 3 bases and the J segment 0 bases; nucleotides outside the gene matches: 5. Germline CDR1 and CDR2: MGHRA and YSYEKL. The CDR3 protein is CASSHRASGSTDTQYF. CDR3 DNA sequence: TGCGCCAGCAGCCACCGGGCTAGCGGGAGCACAGATACGCAGTATTTT.

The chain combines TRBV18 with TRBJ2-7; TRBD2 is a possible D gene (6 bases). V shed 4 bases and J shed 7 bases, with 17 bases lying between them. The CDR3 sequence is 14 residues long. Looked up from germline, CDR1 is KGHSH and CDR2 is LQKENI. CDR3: CASSQDTGVGEQYF. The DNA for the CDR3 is TGTGCCAGCTCACAAGACACGGGAGTGGGAGAGCAGTACTTC.

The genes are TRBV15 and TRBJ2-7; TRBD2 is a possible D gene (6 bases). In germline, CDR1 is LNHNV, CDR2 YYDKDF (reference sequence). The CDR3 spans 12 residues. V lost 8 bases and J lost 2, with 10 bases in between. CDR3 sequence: CATGRTPYEQYF. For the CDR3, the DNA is TGTGCCACCGGGAGGACACCCTACGAGCAGTACTTC.

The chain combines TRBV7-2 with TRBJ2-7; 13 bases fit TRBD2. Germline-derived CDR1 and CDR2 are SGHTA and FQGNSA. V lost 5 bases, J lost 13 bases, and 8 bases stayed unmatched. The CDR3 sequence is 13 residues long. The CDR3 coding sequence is TGTGCCAGCAGCCGAGGACTAGCGGGAGTACAATACTTC. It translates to CASSRGLAGVQYF.

The CDR3 region has the DNA TGTGCCACCAGCGGACTGACACCCGGGGCGGAAGCCTACGAGCAGTACTTC. As protein: CATSGLTPGAEAYEQYF. The V call is TRBV15, the J call TRBJ2-7; D tentatively reads TRBD1 or TRBD2 (5 bases each). This CDR3 is 17 amino acids long. CDR1 and CDR2 from the germline V gene are LNHNV and YYDKDF (reference sequence). V shed 5 bases and J shed 2 bases, with 22 bases lying between them.

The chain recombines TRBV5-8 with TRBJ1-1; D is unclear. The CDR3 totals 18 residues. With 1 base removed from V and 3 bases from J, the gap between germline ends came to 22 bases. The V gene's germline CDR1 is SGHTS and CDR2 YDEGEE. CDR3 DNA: TGTGCCAGCAGCTTGTATCCCCCGGCTTTTGTTGAGTACACTGAAGCTTTCTTT. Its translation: CASSLYPPAFVEYTEAFF.

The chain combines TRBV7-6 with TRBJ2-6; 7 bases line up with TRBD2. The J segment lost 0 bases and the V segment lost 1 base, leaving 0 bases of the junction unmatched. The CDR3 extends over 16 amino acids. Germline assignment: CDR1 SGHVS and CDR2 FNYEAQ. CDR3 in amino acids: CASSLERDSGANVLTF. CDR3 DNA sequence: TGTGCCAGCAGCTTAGAGCGGGACTCTGGGGCCAACGTCCTGACTTTC.

CDR3 DNA sequence: TGTGCCTGGAGTTTAGGGTACGACACTGAAGCTTTCTTT. This codes for CAWSLGYDTEAFF. V and J are TRBV30 and TRBJ1-1; no definite D call. The CDR3 has 13 residues. Trimming took 2 bases from V and 3 from J, leaving 10 bases between them. Germline-derived CDR1 and CDR2 are GTSNPN and SVGIG (reference sequence).

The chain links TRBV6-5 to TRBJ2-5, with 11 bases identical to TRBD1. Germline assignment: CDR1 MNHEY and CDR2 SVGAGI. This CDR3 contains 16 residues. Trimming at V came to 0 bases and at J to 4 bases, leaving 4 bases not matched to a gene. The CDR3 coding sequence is TGTGCCAGCAGTTACTCGAGGGGGACAGGGGGAGAGACCCAGTACTTC. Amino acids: CASSYSRGTGGETQYF.

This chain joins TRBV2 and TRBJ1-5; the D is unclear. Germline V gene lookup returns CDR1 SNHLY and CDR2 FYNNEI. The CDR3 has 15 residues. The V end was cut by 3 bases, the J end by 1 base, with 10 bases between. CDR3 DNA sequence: TGTGCCAGCAGTGATGAGGGAGGCAGCAATCAGCCCCAGCATTTT. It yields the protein CASSDEGGSNQPQHF. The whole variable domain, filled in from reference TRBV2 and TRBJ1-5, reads EPEVTQTPSHQVTQMGQEVILRCVPISNHLYFYWYRQILGQKVEFLVSFYNNEISEKSEIFDDQFSVERPDGSNFTLKIRSTKLEDSAMYFCASSDEGGSNQPQHFGDGTRLSIL.

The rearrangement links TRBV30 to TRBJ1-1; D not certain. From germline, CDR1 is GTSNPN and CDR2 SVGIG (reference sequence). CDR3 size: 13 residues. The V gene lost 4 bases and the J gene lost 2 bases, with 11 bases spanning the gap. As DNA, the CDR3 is TGTGCCTGGACAATCTCAAGTAACACTGAAGCTTTCTTT. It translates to CAWTISSNTEAFF. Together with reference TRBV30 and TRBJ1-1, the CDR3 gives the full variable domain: SQTIHQWPATLVQPVGSPLSLECTVEGTSNPNLYWYRQAAGRGLQLLFYSVGIGQISSEVPQNLSASRPQDRQFILSSKKLLLSDSGFYLCAWTISSNTEAFFGQGTRLTVV.

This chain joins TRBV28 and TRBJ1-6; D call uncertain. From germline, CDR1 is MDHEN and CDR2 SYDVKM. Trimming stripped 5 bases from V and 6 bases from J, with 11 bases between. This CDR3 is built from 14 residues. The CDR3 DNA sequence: TGTGCCAGCAGTCTGAGTCTCGGTAATTCACCCCTCCACTTT. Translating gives CASSLSLGNSPLHF.

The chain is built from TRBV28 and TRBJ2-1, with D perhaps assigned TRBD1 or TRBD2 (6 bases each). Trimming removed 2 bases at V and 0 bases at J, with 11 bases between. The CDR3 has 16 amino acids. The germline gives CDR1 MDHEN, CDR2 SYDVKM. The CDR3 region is CASSLRGVYSYNEQFF. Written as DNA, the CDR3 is TGTGCCAGCAGTTTAAGGGGGGTCTACTCCTACAATGAGCAGTTCTTC.

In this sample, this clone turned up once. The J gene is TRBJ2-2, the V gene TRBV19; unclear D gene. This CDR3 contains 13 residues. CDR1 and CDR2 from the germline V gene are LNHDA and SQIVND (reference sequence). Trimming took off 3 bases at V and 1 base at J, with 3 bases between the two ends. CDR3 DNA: TGTGCCAGTAGTATGGGGAACACCGGGGAGCTGTTTTTT. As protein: CASSMGNTGELFF.

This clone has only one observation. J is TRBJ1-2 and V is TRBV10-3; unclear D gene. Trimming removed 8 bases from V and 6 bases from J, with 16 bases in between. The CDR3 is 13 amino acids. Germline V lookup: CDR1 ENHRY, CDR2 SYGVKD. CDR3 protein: CAIRPSALNGYTF. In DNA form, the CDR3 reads TGTGCCATCCGCCCCAGCGCCCTAAATGGCTACACCTTC.

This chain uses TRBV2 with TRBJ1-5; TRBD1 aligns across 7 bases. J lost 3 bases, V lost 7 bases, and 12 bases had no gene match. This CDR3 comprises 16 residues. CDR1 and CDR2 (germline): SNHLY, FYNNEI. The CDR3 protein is CASNYAGTVNNQPQHF. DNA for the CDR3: TGTGCCAGCAATTACGCCGGGACAGTGAACAATCAGCCCCAGCATTTT.

CDR3 sequence reads: CASSPRSRGQYF. The DNA for the CDR3 is TGTGCCAGCTCACCGCGATCCCGTGGGCAGTACTTC. This rearrangement joins TRBV18 to TRBJ2-7; D unclear. The CDR3 consists of 12 residues. Germline V gives CDR1 KGHSH, CDR2 LQKENI. V dropped 3 bases and J dropped 9 bases, with 12 bases sitting between them.

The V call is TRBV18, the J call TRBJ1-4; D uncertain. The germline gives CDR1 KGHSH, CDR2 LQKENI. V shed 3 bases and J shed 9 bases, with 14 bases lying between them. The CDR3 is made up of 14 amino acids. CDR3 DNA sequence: TGTGCCAGCTCACCGTCGGCGGATACCCAAAAACTGTTTTTT. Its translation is CASSPSADTQKLFF.

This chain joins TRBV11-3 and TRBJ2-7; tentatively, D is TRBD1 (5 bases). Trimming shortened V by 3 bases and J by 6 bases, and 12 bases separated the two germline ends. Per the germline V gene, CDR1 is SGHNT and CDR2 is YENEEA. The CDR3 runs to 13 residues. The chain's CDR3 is CASSFHPGSEQYF. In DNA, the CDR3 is TGTGCCAGCAGCTTTCATCCAGGGTCCGAGCAGTACTTC.